The clone carrying this T cell receptor (beta chain) was observed at least ten times. What it binds is unknown. Stated time point: patch test 1, 2 weeks after DPC sensitization. Treatment reported: therapeutic diphenylcyclopropenone sensitization with weekly scalp DPC. Blood sampling preceded each patch test application. Alopecia patients deemed DPC-suitable, aged 18 to 70, excluding pregnancy. The CDR3 contains 15 residues. Trimming stripped 3 bases from V and 2 bases from J, with 11 bases between. The germline V gene encodes CDR1 LGHNA and CDR2 YSLEER. The sample belongs to a study of human T cells and chemical hapten exposure. The study, taken as a whole, reports: Healthy individuals' immune responses may differ from those of donors, who had alopecia.

What the library attached to individual cDNA molecules were unique molecular identifiers. TCRdb recomputed calls from the RACE reads with MiXCR, one row per CDR3 protein. The profile shows 300,000 to 350,000 distinct CDR3 sequences, around 7% of them singletons. This receptor was obtained from a woman aged 18-29 years with alopecia areata. Some clones in this sample may be carry-over from other donors' samples. The gene calls are TRBV4-3 and TRBJ1-3, with D perhaps TRBD1 (5 bases). Sequences were derived from whole blood, sampled in connection with sensitization to the hapten diphenylcyclopropenone (DPC). The DNA for the CDR3 is TGCGCCAGCAGCCATCTGGGGGACGCTGGAAACACCATATATTTT. Translating it yields CASSHLGDAGNTIYF.